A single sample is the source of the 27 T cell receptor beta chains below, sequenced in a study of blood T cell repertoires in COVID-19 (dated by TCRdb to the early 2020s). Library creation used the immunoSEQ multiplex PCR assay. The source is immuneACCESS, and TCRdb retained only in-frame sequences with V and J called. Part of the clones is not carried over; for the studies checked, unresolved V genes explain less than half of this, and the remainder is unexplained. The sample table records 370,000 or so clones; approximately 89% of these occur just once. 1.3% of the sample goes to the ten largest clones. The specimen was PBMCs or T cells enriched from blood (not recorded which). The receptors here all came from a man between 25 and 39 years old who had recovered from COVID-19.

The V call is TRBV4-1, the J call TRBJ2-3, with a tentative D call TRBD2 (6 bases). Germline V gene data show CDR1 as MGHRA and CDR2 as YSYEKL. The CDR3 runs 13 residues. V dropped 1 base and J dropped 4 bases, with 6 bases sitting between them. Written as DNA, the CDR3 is TGCGCCAGCAGCCAAGGACTAGCAGATACGCAGTATTTT. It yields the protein CASSQGLADTQYF.

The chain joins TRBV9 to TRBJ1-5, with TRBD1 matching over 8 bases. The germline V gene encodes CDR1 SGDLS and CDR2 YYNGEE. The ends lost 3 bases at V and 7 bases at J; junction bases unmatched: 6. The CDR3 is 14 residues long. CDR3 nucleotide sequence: TGTGCCAGCAGCGAACAGGGGGTCGGGCAGCCCCAGCATTTT. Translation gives CASSEQGVGQPQHF. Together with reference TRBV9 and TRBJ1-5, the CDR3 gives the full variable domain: DSGVTQTPKHLITATGQRVTLRCSPRSGDLSVYWYQQSLDQGLQFLIQYYNGEERAKGNILERFSAQQFPDLHSELNLSSLELGDSALYFCASSEQGVGQPQHFGDGTRLSIL.

This CDR3 reads CASSYPGQIYEQYF. As DNA, the CDR3 is TGTGCCAGCAGTTATCCGGGACAGATCTACGAGCAGTACTTC. The chain links TRBV6-5 to TRBJ2-7; 7 bases fit TRBD1. J was trimmed by 3 bases and V by 3 bases; bases with no gene match: 5. Germline loops: CDR1 MNHEY, CDR2 SVGAGI. The CDR3 has 14 residues.

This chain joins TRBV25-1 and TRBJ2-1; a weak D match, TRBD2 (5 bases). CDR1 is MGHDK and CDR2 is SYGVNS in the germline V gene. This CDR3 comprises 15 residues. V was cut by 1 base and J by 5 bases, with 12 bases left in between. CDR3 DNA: TGTGCCAGCAGTGAATCCTTACACGGGAACAATGAGCAGTTCTTC. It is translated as CASSESLHGNNEQFF.

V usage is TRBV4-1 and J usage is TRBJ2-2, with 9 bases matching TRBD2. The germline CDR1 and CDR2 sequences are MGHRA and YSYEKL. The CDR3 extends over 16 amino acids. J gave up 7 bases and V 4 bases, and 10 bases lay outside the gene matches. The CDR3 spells CASSPRGGGGGGELFF. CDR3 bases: TGCGCCAGCAGCCCTAGGGGCGGGGGGGGCGGCGGGGAGCTGTTTTTT.

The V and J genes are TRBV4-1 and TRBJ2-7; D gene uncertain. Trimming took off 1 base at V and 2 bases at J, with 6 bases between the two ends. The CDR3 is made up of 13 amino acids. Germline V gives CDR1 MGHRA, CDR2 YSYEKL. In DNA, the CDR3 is TGCGCCAGCAGCCAAGCGGAGACCTACGAGCAGTACTTC. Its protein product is CASSQAETYEQYF.

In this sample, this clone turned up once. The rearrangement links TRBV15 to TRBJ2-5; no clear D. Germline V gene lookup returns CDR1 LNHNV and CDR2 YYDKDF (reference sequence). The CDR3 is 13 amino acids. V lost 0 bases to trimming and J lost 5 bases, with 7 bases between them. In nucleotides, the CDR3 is TGTGCCACCAGCAGAGACGAGGTGGAGACCCAGTACTTC. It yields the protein CATSRDEVETQYF. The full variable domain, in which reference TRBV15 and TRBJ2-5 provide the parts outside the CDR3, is DAMVIQNPRYQVTQFGKPVTLSCSQTLNHNVMYWYQQKSSQAPKLLFHYYDKDFNNEADTPDNFQSRRPNTSFCFLDIRSPGLGDTAMYLCATSRDEVETQYFGPGTRLLVL.

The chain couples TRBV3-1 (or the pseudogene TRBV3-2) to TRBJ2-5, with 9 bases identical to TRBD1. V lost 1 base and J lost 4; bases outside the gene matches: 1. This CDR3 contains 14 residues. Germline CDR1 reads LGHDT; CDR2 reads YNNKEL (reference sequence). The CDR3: CASSQVTGGETQYF. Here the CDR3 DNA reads TGTGCCAGCAGCCAAGTGACAGGGGGAGAGACCCAGTACTTC.

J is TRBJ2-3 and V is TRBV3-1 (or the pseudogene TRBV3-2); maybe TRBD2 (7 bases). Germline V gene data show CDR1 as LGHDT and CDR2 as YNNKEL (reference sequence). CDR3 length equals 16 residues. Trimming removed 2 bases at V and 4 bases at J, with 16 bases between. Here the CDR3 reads CASSQWTGGVADTQYF. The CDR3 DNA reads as TGTGCCAGCAGCCAATGGACGGGGGGCGTGGCAGATACGCAGTATTTT.

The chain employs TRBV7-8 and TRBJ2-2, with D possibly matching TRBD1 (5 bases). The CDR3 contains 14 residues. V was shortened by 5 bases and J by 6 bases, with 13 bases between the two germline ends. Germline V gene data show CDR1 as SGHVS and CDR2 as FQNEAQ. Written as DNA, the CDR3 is TGTGCCAGCAGCCTGAACAGGTTTGCCGGGGAGCTGTTTTTT. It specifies CASSLNRFAGELFF.

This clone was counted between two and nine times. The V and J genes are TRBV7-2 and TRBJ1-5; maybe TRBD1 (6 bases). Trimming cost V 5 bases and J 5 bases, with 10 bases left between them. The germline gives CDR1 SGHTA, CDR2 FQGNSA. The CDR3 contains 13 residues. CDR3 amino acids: CASSLNRDQPQHF. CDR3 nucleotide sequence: TGTGCCAGCAGCCTCAACAGGGATCAGCCCCAGCATTTT.

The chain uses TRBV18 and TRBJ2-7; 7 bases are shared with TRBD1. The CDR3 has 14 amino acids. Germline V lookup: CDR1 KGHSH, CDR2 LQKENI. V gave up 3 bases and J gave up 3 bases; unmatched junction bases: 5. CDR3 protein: CASSPAGTDYEQYF. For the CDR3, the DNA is TGTGCCAGCTCACCCGCCGGGACAGACTACGAGCAGTACTTC.

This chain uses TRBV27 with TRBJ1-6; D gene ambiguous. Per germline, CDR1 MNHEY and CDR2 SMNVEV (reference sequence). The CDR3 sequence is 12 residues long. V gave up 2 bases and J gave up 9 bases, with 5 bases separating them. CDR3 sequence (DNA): TGTGCCAGCAGTTTAAACAGTTCACCCCTCCACTTT. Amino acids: CASSLNSSPLHF.

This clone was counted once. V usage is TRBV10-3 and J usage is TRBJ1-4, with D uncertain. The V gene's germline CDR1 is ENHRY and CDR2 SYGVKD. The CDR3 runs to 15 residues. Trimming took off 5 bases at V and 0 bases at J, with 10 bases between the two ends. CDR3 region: CAISSTRATNEKLFF. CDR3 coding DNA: TGTGCCATCAGTAGCACCCGGGCAACTAATGAAAAACTGTTTTTT.

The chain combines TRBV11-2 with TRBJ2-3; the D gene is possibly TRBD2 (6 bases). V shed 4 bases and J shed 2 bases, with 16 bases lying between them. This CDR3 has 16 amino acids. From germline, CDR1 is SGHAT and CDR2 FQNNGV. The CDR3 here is CASSSGSWGDTDTQYF. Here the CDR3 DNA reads TGTGCCAGCAGCTCCGGTTCCTGGGGGGACACAGATACGCAGTATTTT.

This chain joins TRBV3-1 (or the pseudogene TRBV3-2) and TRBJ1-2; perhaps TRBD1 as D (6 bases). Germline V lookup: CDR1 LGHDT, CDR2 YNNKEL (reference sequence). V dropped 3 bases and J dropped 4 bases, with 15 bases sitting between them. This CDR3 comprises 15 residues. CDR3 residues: CASSQPPGQRYGYTF. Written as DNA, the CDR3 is TGTGCCAGCAGCCAGCCCCCCGGACAGCGCTATGGCTACACCTTC.

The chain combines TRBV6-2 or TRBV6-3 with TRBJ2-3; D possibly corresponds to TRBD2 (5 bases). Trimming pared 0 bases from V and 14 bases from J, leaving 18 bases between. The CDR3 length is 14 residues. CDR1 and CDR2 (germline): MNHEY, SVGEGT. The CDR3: CASSYSRVARWPYF. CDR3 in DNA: TGTGCCAGCAGTTACTCGAGGGTCGCGCGCTGGCCGTATTTT.

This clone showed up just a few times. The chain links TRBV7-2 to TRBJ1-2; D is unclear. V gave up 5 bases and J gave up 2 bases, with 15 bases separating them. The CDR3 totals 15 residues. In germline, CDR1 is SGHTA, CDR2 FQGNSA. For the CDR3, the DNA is TGTGCCAGCAGCCCCCGCCACAGAAACAACTATGGCTACACCTTC. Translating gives CASSPRHRNNYGYTF.

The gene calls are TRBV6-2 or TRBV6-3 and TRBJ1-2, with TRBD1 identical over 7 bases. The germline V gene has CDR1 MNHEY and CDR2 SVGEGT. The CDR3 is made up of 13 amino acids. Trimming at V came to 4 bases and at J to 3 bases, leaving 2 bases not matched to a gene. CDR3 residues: CASSFDRDYGYTF. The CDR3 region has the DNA TGTGCCAGCAGTTTCGACAGGGACTATGGCTACACCTTC.

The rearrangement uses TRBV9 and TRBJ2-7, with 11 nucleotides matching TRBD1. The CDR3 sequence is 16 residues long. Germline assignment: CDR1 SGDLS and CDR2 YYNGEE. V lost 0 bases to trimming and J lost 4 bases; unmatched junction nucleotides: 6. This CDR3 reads CASSVGSGTGGYEQYF. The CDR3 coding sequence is TGTGCCAGCAGCGTAGGATCCGGGACAGGGGGTTACGAGCAGTACTTC.

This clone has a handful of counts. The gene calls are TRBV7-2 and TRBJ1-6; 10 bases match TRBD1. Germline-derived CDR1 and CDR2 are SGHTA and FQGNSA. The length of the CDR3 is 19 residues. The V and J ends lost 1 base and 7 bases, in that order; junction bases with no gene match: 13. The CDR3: CASSLGDRGLRYMNSPLHF. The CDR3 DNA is TGTGCCAGCAGCTTAGGGGACAGGGGTCTTCGTTATATGAATTCACCCCTCCACTTT. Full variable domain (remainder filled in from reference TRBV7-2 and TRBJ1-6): GAGVSQSPSNKVTEKGKDVELRCDPISGHTALYWYRQSLGQGLEFLIYFQGNSAPDKSGLPSDRFSAERTGGSVSTLTIQRTQQEDSAVYLCASSLGDRGLRYMNSPLHFGNGTRLTVT.

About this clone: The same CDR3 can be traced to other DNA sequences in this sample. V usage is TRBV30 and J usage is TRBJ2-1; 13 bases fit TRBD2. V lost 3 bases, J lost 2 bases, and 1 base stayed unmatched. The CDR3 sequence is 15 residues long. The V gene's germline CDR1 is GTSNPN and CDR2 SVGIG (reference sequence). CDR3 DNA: TGTGCCTGGAGCGGGACTAGCGGGGCCTACAATGAGCAGTTCTTC. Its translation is CAWSGTSGAYNEQFF.

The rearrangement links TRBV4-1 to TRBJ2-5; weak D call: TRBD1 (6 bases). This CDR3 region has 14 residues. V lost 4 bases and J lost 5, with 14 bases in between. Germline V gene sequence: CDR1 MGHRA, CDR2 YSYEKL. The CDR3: CASSRPGQKETQYF. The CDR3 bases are TGCGCCAGCAGCCGCCCGGGACAAAAGGAGACCCAGTACTTC.

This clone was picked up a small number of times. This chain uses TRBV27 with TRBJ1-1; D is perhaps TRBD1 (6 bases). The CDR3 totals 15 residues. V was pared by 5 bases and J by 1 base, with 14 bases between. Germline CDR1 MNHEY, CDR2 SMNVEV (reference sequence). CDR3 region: CASSGPGDKNTEAFF. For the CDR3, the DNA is TGTGCCAGCAGTGGCCCAGGGGACAAGAACACTGAAGCTTTCTTT.

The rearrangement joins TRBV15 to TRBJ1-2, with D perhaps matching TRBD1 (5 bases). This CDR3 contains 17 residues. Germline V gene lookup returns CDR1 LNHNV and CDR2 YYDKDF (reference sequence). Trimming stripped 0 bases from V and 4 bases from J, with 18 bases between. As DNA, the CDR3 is TGTGCCACCAGCAGAGATCGTCCAGGGCCCGTTCCCTATGGCTACACCTTC. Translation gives CATSRDRPGPVPYGYTF. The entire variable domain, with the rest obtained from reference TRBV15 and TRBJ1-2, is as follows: DAMVIQNPRYQVTQFGKPVTLSCSQTLNHNVMYWYQQKSSQAPKLLFHYYDKDFNNEADTPDNFQSRRPNTSFCFLDIRSPGLGDTAMYLCATSRDRPGPVPYGYTFGSGTRLTVV.

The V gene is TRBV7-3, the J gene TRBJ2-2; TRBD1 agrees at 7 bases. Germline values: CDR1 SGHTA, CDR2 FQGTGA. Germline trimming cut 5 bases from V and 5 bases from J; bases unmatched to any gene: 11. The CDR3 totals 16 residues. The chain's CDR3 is CASSAPDRVKTGELFF. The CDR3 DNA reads TGTGCCAGCAGCGCACCAGACAGGGTTAAAACCGGGGAGCTGTTTTTT.

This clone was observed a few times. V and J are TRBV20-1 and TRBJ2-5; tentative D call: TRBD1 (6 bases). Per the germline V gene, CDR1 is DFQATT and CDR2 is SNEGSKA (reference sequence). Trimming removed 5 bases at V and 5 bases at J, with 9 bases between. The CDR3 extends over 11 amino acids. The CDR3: CSALRGETQYF. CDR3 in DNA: TGCAGTGCTCTCAGGGGTGAGACCCAGTACTTC.